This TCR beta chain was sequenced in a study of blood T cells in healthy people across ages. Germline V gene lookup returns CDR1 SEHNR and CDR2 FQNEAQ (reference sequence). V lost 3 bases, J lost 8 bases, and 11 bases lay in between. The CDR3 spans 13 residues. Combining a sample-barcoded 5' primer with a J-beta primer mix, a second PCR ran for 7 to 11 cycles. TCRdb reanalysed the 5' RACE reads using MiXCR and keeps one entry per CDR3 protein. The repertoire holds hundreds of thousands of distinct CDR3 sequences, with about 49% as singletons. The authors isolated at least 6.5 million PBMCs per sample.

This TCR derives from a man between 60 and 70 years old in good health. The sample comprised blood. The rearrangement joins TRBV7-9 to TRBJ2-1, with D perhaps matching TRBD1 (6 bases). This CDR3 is CASSFGQSHEQFF. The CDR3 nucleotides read TGTGCCAGCAGCTTCGGACAGTCACATGAGCAGTTCTTC. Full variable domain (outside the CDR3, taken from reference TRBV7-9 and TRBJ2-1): DTGVSQNPRHKITKRGQNVTFRCDPISEHNRLYWYRQTLGQGPEFLTYFQNEAQLEKSRLLSDRFSAERPKGSFSTLEIQRTEQGDSAMYLCASSFGQSHEQFFGPGTRLTVL.